Listed below are T cell receptor beta chains from one sample, sequenced in a study of blood T cell repertoires in COVID-19. Assay: immunoSEQ multiplex PCR; the TCRdb copy retains only in-frame clones and omits some. There are some 330,000 clones in the sample; more than 75% occur only once, and roughly 4% lies in the top ten. Sequencing input: peripheral blood. These receptors were collected from a woman aged 45-59 years with active or convalescent COVID-19. Both conserved end residues are part of each CDR3. The D gene is left open where the match is weak. Clone size is stated in some rows and not others, as once, few, many or a class when expanded.

clone_size	d_call	v_call	j_call	cdr3_aa	cdr3_nt
NA	TRBD1	TRBV5-1	TRBJ1-2	CASSVNLATGEDYGYTF	TGCGCCAGCAGCGTAAACTTAGCGACAGGGGAGGACTATGGCTACACCTTC
NA	NA	TRBV19	TRBJ2-1	CASSPSPDLPSSYNEQFF	TGTGCCAGTAGTCCAAGCCCAGACTTACCAAGCTCCTACAATGAGCAGTTCTTC
once	TRBD1	TRBV29-1	TRBJ1-1	CSAIRQGWDTEAFF	TGCAGCGCAATCAGACAGGGGTGGGACACTGAAGCTTTCTTT
NA	NA	TRBV24-1	TRBJ2-3	CATSDRKAGSSTDTQYF	TGTGCCACCAGTGATCGCAAGGCAGGGTCTAGCACAGATACGCAGTATTTT
NA	NA	TRBV11-2	TRBJ1-2	CASSLVENYGYTF	TGTGCCAGCAGCCTGGTAGAGAACTATGGCTACACCTTC
once	NA	TRBV4-3	TRBJ2-3	CASSQGVGFRDTQYF	TGCGCCAGCAGCCAAGGGGTCGGTTTCAGGGATACGCAGTATTTT
few	NA	TRBV19	TRBJ2-2	CASGREIGELFF	TGTGCCAGTGGTCGGGAAATCGGGGAGCTGTTTTTT
NA	TRBD2	TRBV3-1/TRBV3-2	TRBJ2-5	CASSQGGSGGPQKTQYF	TGTGCCAGCAGTCAAGGTGGTAGCGGGGGCCCCCAGAAGACCCAGTACTTC
NA	NA	TRBV25-1	TRBJ1-5	CASSEQGLPQHF	TGTGCCAGCAGTGAGCAGGGATTGCCCCAGCATTTT
once	NA	TRBV4-3	TRBJ2-1	CASSKQDAPYNEQFF	TGCGCCAGCAGCAAACAGGACGCCCCCTACAATGAGCAGTTCTTC
NA	NA	TRBV11-3	TRBJ2-3	CASSSGLTDTQYF	TGTGCCAGCAGTTCAGGGTTGACAGATACGCAGTATTTT
NA	NA	TRBV6-2/TRBV6-3	TRBJ2-1	CASSLSPFGQFF	TGTGCCAGCAGCCTAAGTCCTTTCGGGCAGTTCTTC
NA	NA	TRBV6-6	TRBJ2-7	CASSRSEAYEQYF	TGTGCCAGCTCGCGGTCGGAAGCTTACGAGCAGTACTTC
few	NA	TRBV28	TRBJ1-2	CASSLGTLIGYTF	TGTGCCAGCAGTTTGGGGACATTGATTGGCTACACCTTC
NA	NA	TRBV6-6	TRBJ2-7	CASTYEGVRYEQYF	TGTGCCAGCACCTACGAAGGGGTGCGCTACGAGCAGTACTTC